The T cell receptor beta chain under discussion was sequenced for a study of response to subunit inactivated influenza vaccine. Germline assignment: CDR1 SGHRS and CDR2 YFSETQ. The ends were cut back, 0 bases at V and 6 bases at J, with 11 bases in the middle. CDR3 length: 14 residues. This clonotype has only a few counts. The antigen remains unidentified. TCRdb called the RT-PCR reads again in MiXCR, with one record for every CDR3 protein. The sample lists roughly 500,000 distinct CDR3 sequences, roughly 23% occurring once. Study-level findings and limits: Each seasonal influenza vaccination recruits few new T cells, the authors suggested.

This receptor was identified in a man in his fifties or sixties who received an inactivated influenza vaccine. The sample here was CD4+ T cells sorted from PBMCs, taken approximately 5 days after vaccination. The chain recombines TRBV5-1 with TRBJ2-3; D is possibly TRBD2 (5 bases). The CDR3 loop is CASSLASTWDTQYF. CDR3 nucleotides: TGCGCCAGCAGCTTGGCTAGCACGTGGGATACGCAGTATTTT.